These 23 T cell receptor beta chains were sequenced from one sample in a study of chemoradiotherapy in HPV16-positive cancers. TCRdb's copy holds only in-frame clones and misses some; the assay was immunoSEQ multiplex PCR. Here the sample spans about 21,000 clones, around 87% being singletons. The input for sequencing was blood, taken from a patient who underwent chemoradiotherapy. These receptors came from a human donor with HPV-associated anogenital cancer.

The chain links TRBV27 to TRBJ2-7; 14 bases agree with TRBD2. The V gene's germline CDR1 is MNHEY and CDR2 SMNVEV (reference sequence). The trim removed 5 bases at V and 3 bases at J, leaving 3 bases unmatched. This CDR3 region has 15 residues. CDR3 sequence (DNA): TGTGCCAGCAGTATCGGGACTAGCGGGAGCTACGAGCAGTACTTC. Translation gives CASSIGTSGSYEQYF.

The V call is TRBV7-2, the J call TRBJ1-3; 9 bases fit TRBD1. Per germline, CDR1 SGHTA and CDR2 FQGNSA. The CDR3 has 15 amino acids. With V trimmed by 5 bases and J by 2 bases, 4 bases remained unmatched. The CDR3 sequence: CASSPRTGAGNTIYF. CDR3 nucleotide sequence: TGTGCCAGCAGCCCAAGGACAGGGGCTGGAAACACCATATATTTT.

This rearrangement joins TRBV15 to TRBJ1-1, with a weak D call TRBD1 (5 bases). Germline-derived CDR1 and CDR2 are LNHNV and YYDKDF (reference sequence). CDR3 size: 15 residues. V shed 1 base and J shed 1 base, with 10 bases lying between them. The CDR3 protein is CATSRGGGGNTEAFF. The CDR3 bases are TGTGCCACCAGCAGAGGGGGGGGTGGGAACACTGAAGCTTTCTTT.

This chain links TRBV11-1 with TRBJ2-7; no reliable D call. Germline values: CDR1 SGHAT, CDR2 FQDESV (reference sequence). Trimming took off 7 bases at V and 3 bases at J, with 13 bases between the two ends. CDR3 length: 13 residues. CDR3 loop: CASTTPNLYEQYF. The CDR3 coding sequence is TGTGCCAGCACTACTCCCAACCTCTACGAGCAGTACTTC.

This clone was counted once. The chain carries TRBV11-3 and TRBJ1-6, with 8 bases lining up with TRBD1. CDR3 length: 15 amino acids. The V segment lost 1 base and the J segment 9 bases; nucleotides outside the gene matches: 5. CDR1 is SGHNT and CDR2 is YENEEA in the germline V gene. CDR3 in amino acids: CASSLGTGFASPLHF. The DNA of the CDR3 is TGTGCCAGCAGCTTAGGGACAGGGTTCGCTTCACCCCTCCACTTT.

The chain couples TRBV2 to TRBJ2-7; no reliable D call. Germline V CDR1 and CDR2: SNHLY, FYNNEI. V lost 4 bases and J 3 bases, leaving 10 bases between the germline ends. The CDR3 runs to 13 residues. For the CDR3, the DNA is TGTGCCAGCAGTGTAGTGGGGAACTACGAGCAGTACTTC. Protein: CASSVVGNYEQYF.

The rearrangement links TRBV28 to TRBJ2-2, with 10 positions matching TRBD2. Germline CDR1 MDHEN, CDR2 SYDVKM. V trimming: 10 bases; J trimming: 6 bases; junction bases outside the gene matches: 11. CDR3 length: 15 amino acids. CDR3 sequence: CAIRPSSGSAGELFF. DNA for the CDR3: TGTGCCATCCGACCATCTAGCGGGAGCGCCGGGGAGCTGTTTTTT.

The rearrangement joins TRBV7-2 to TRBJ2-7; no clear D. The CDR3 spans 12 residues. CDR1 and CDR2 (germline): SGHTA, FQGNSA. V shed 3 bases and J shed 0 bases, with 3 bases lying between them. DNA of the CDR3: TGTGCCAGCAGCTTTTCCTCCTACGAGCAGTACTTC. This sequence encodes CASSFSSYEQYF.

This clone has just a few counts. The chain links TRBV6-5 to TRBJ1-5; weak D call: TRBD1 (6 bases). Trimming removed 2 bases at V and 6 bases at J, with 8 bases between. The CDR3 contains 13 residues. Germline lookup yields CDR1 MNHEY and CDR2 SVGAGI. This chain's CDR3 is CASSYLQGQPQHF. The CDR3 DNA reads TGTGCCAGCAGTTACCTACAGGGTCAGCCCCAGCATTTT.

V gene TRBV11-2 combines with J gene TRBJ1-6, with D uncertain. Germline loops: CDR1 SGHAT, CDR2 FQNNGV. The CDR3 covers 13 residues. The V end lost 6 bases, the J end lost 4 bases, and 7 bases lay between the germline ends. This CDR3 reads CASRSVYNSPLHF. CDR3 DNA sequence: TGTGCCAGCAGGAGCGTTTATAATTCACCCCTCCACTTT. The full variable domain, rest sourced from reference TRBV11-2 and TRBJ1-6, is EAGVAQSPRYKIIEKRQSVAFWCNPISGHATLYWYQQILGQGPKLLIQFQNNGVVDDSQLPKDRFSAERLKGVDSTLKIQPAKLEDSAVYLCASRSVYNSPLHFGNGTRLTVT.

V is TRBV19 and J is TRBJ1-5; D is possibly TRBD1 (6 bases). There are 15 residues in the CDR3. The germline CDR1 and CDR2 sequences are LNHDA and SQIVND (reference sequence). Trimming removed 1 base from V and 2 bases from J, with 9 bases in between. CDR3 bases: TGTGCCAGTAGTATAGTGGCAGGGGGCAATCAGCCCCAGCATTTT. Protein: CASSIVAGGNQPQHF.

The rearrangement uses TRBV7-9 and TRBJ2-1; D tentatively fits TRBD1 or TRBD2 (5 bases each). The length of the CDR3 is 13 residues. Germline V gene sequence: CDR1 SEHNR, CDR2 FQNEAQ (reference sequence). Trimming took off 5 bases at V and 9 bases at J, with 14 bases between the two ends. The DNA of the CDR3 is TGTGCCAGCAGCACCCACGGGGACGGTGAGCAGTTCTTC. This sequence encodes CASSTHGDGEQFF.

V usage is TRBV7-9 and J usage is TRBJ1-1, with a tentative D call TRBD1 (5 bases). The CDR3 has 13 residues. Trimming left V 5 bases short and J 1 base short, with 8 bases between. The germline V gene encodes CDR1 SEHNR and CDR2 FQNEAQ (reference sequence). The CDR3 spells CASSVRENTEAFF. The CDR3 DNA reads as TGTGCCAGCAGCGTCAGGGAGAACACTGAAGCTTTCTTT. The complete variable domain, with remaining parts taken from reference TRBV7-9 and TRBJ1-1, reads DTGVSQNPRHKITKRGQNVTFRCDPISEHNRLYWYRQTLGQGPEFLTYFQNEAQLEKSRLLSDRFSAERPKGSFSTLEIQRTEQGDSAMYLCASSVRENTEAFFGQGTRLTVV.

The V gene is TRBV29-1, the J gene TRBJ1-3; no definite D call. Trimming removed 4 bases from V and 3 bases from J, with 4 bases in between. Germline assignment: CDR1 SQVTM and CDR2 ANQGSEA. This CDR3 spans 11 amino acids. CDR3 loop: CSVVSGNTIYF. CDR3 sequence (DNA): TGCAGCGTTGTAAGTGGAAACACCATATATTTT.

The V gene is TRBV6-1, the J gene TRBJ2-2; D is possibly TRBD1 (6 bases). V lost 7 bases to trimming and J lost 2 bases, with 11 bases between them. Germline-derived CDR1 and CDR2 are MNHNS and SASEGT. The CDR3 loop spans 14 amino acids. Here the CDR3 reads CASNGQSNTGELFF. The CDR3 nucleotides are TGTGCCAGCAACGGACAGTCCAACACCGGGGAGCTGTTTTTT.

Here the CDR3 DNA reads TGTGCCAGCAGCGCTACCGCGACACCCTACAATGAGCAGTTCTTC. Encoded protein: CASSATATPYNEQFF. The rearrangement links TRBV9 to TRBJ2-1; D unresolved. The CDR3 runs 15 residues. V lost 3 bases, J lost 2 bases, and 12 bases lay in between. In germline, CDR1 is SGDLS, CDR2 YYNGEE.

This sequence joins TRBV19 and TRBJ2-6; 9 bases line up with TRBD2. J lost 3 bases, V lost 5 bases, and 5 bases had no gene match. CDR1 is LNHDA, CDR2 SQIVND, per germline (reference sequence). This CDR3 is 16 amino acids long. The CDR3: CASSSGTSFGANVLTF. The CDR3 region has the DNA TGTGCCAGTAGTTCCGGGACTAGCTTTGGGGCCAACGTCCTGACTTTC.

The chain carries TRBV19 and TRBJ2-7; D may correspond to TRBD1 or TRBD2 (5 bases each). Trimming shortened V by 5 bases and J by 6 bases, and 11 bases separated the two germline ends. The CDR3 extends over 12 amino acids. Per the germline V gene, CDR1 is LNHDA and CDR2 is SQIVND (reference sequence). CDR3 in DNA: TGTGCCAGTAGTGAATTTGGGGGCGAGCAGTACTTC. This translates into CASSEFGGEQYF. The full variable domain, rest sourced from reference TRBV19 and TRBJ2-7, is DGGITQSPKYLFRKEGQNVTLSCEQNLNHDAMYWYRQDPGQGLRLIYYSQIVNDFQKGDIAEGYSVSREKKESFPLTVTSAQKNPTAFYLCASSEFGGEQYFGPGTRLTVT.

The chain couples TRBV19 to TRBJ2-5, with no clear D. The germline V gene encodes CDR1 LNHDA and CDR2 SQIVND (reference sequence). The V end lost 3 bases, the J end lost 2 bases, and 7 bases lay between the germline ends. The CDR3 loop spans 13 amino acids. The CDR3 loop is CASSIRRQETQYF. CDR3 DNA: TGTGCCAGTAGTATCCGCAGGCAAGAGACCCAGTACTTC.

The DNA for the CDR3 is TGTGCCAGCAGCACCATGGCCCGGGGGAGTCAAGAGACCCAGTACTTC. Translated, it gives CASSTMARGSQETQYF. J is TRBJ2-5 and V is TRBV7-2, with D possibly being TRBD2 (6 bases). The CDR3 has 16 amino acids. From germline, CDR1 is SGHTA and CDR2 FQGNSA. V was pared by 5 bases and J by 2 bases, with 18 bases between.

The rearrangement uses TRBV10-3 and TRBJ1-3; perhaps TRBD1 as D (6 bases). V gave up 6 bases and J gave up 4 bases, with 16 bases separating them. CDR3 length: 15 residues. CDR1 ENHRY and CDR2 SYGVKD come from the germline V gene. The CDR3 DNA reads TGTGCCATCAGCGAAGTAGGGGGGCCGGGAAACACCATATATTTT. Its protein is CAISEVGGPGNTIYF.

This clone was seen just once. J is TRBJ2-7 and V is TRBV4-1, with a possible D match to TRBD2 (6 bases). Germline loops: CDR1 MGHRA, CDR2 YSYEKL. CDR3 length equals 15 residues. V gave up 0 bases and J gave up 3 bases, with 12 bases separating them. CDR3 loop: CASSQDRLENYEQYF. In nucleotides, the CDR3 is TGCGCCAGCAGCCAAGACAGACTAGAAAACTACGAGCAGTACTTC.

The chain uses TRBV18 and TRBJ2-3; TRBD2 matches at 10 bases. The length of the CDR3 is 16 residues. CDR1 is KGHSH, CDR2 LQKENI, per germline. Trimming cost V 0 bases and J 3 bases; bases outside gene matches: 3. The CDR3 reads CASSPPSGGLTDTQYF. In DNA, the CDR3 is TGTGCCAGCTCACCACCTAGCGGGGGGCTTACAGATACGCAGTATTTT.